This entry is about one TCR beta chain. What it binds is unknown. This record belongs to a study of cytomegalovirus exposure and HLA in healthy donors. Primers for the PCR totalled 60 Vbeta and 13 Jbeta. Method: immunoSEQ multiplex PCR; TCRdb's copy keeps in-frame clones and lacks some. Seen in this sample are approximately 37,000 clones; the ten most common clones hold approximately 10%. Germline CDR1 is LNHDA and CDR2 is SQIVND (reference sequence). The J segment lost 3 bases and the V segment lost 4 bases, leaving 6 bases of the junction unmatched. There are 15 residues in the CDR3. Study-level findings and limits: The study labeled 180 or so TCR beta chains cytomegalovirus-associated. V- and J-gene trimming of TCR beta was linked (in a later analysis) to a missense DCLRE1C variant. Clonal expansion was found to be greater in HLA-associated TCR beta chains than in equally common others in a later analysis.

The chain recombines TRBV19 with TRBJ2-7; TRBD2 matches at 10 bases. Sequencing used PBMCs. The sequence was obtained from a man in his forties in good health and CMV-seropositive. The CDR3 nucleotides read TGTGCCAGTAGTAGAGGGACTAGCGTGAGCTACGAGCAGTACTTC. This translates into CASSRGTSVSYEQYF. The whole variable domain, filled in from reference TRBV19 and TRBJ2-7, reads DGGITQSPKYLFRKEGQNVTLSCEQNLNHDAMYWYRQDPGQGLRLIYYSQIVNDFQKGDIAEGYSVSREKKESFPLTVTSAQKNPTAFYLCASSRGTSVSYEQYFGPGTRLTVT.